The 11 T cell receptor beta chains reported below all come from one sample, sequenced in a study of tumor and adjacent non-tumor tissue in lung cancer. No cell sorting was done before RNA was extracted from the tissue. Three rounds of nested PCR, following a modified ARM-PCR protocol, produced the TCRbeta library. TCRdb reprocessed the multiplex PCR reads with MiXCR, giving one entry per CDR3 protein. The sample shows about 93,000 distinct CDR3 sequences, roughly 70% of them seen only once. Sequencing was done on a sample of lung tumor tissue. The receptors shown here come from a man aged 55 to 70 with non-small cell lung cancer.

This clonotype was counted a few times. One end of the junction is discordant with germline, which a read error may explain. CDR3 nucleotide sequence: TGTGCCAGCAGCAACAGGGGGGAGAACACCGGGAAGCTGTTTTTT. Residues: CASSNRGENTGKLFF. The V call is TRBV11-1, the J call TRBJ2-2; 8 bases are a match to TRBD1. This CDR3 region has 15 residues. Germline CDR1 reads SGHAT; CDR2 reads FQDESV (reference sequence). Combining the CDR3 with reference TRBV11-1 and TRBJ2-2 gives the whole variable domain EAEVAQSPRYKITEKSQAVAFWCDPISGHATLYWYRQILGQGPELLVQFQDESVVDDSQLPKDRFSAERLKGVDSTLKIQPAELGDSAMYLCASSNRGENTGKLFFGEGSRLTVL.

About this clonotype itself: Possible read error: a much larger clone is one base away. The V gene is TRBV28, the J gene TRBJ2-7, with D perhaps matching TRBD1 (6 bases). The CDR3 runs 14 residues. Trimming shortened V by 8 bases and J by 2 bases, and 16 bases separated the two germline ends. Germline CDR1 and CDR2: MDHEN and SYDVKM. The CDR3 loop reads CASGRTAKPYEQYF. CDR3 nucleotides: TGTGCCAGCGGTAGGACAGCCAAACCCTACGAGCAGTACTTC.

A note on this clonotype: The junction does not match germline at one end; this may be a read error. This chain uses TRBV12-5 with TRBJ1-1, with D perhaps matching TRBD1 (6 bases). The germline gives CDR1 LGHNT, CDR2 FRNRAP. The CDR3 covers 15 residues. DNA of the CDR3: TGTGCTAGTGGTCCGAGGGGACACATGAACACTGGAGCTTTCTTT. Its translation is CASGPRGHMNTGAFF.

Points on this clonotype: Mismatch with germline at one junction end may stem from a read error. The V call is TRBV11-1, the J call TRBJ2-5; 8 nucleotides agree with TRBD1. The germline gives CDR1 SGHAT, CDR2 FQDESV (reference sequence). The CDR3 is 14 amino acids. For the CDR3, the DNA is TGTGCCAACAGCTCCGGACAGGGCCAAGAGATCCAATACTTC. Translating gives CANSSGQGQEIQYF.

Of note for this clonotype: A read error may be the cause here, since a much bigger clone is one base away. This chain uses TRBV12-5 with TRBJ1-6, with TRBD1 matching 10 bases. In germline, CDR1 is LGHNT, CDR2 FRNRAP. The CDR3 has 13 amino acids. This chain's CDR3 is CTSGGTGDSPLHF. The CDR3 DNA sequence: TGTACTAGTGGCGGGACAGGGGATTCACCCCTCCACTTT. The whole variable domain, filled in from reference TRBV12-5 and TRBJ1-6, reads DARVTQTPRHKVTEMGQEVTMRCQPILGHNTVFWYRQTMMQGLELLAYFRNRAPLDDSGMPKDRFSAEMPDATLATLKIQPSEPRDSAVYFCTSGGTGDSPLHFGNGTRLTVT.

A remark on this clonotype: A much larger clone lies one base from this, so it may be a read error. CDR3 protein: CSAKIPGLVVRQYF. CDR3 bases: TGCAGTGCTAAGATTCCCGGACTAGTGGTACGGCAGTACTTC. The gene calls are TRBV20-1 and TRBJ2-7; 7 positions agree with TRBD2. After removal of 4 bases from V and 9 bases from J, the junction contained 15 bases not matched to a gene. This CDR3 comprises 14 residues. The germline CDR1 and CDR2 sequences are DFQATT and SNEGSKA (reference sequence).

This chain joins TRBV11-2 and TRBJ2-1, with a possible D match to TRBD2 (6 bases). Near its end, the DNA agrees better with TRBJ2-7, so the J call may be wrong. CDR1 and CDR2 from the germline V gene are SGHAT and FQNNGV. CDR3 length equals 15 residues. CDR3 nucleotides: TGTGCCAGCAGCTTAGTCGGGAGTTTGGGTCATGGGCAGTACTTC. The encoded protein is CASSLVGSLGHGQYF.

This clonotype has a handful of counts. Possible read error: a much larger clone is one base away. The chain combines TRBV6-2 or TRBV6-3 with TRBJ1-1; D is undetermined. Trimming removed 10 bases from V and 0 bases from J, with 15 bases in between. The CDR3 is 14 amino acids. Germline V gene data show CDR1 as MNHEY and CDR2 as SVGEGT. The CDR3 sequence is CAISGAHMNTEAFF. The CDR3 DNA reads as TGTGCCATCAGCGGAGCACACATGAACACTGAAGCTTTCTTT.

This clonotype was detected many times. The chain joins TRBV7-9 to TRBJ2-3; perhaps TRBD2 as D (7 bases). Trimming took 1 base from V and 3 from J, leaving 11 bases between them. This CDR3 spans 15 amino acids. Per the germline V gene, CDR1 is SEHNR and CDR2 is FQNEAQ (reference sequence). The CDR3 loop is CASSLEQGGTDTQYF. The CDR3 DNA reads as TGTGCCAGCAGCTTAGAACAGGGAGGGACAGATACGCAGTATTTT.

As concerns this clonotype: A much larger clone differs by one base, so this may be a read error. V usage is TRBV12-3 or TRBV12-4 and J usage is TRBJ2-7; TRBD2 agrees at 7 bases. V was pared by 2 bases and J by 5 bases, with 9 bases of the junction left unmatched. The CDR3 is made up of 15 amino acids. The CDR3 loop is CASSLSVGGKHEQYF. CDR3 bases: TGTGCCAGCAGTTTAAGTGTGGGGGGGAAACACGAGCAGTACTTC.

The chain combines TRBV5-6 with TRBJ1-4; D is undetermined. There are 15 residues in the CDR3. Per germline, CDR1 SGHDT and CDR2 YYEEEE. Between the trimmed V and J ends, which lost 4 bases and 1 base, there was a span of 11 bases. In DNA form, the CDR3 reads TGTGCCAGCAGCGTCAGTGGCTTAACTAATGAAAAACTGTTTTTT. It yields the protein CASSVSGLTNEKLFF. The full variable domain, rest sourced from reference TRBV5-6 and TRBJ1-4, is DAGVTQSPTHLIKTRGQQVTLRCSPKSGHDTVSWYQQALGQGPQFIFQYYEEEERQRGNFPDRFSGHQFPNYSSELNVNALLLGDSALYLCASSVSGLTNEKLFFGSGTQLSVL.